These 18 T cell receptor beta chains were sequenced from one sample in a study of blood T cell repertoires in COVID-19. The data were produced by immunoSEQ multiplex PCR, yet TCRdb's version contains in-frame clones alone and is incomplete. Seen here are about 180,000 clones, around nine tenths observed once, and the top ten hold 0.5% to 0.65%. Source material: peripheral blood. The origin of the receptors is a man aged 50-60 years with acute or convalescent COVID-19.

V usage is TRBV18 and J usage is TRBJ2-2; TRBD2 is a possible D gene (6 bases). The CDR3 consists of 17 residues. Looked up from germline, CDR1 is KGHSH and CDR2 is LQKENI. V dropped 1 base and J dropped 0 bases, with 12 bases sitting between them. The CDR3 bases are TGTGCCAGCTCACCACGTTTAGCGGATCCGAACACCGGGGAGCTGTTTTTT. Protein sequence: CASSPRLADPNTGELFF. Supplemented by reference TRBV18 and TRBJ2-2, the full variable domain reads NAGVMQNPRHLVRRRGQEARLRCSPMKGHSHVYWYRQLPEEGLKFMVYLQKENIIDESGMPKERFSAEFPKEGPSILRIQQVVRGDSAAYFCASSPRLADPNTGELFFGEGSRLTVL.

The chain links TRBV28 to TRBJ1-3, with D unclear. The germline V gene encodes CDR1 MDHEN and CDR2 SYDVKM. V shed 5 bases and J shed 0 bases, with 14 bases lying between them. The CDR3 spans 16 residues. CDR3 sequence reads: CASSIPRGRSGNTIYF. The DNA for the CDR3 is TGTGCCAGCAGTATCCCGAGAGGCCGCTCTGGAAACACCATATATTTT.

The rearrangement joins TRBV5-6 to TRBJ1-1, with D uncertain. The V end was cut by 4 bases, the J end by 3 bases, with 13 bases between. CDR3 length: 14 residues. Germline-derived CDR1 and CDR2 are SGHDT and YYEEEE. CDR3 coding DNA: TGTGCCAGCAGCCTCCTGGCGGGTGACACTGAAGCTTTCTTT. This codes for CASSLLAGDTEAFF.

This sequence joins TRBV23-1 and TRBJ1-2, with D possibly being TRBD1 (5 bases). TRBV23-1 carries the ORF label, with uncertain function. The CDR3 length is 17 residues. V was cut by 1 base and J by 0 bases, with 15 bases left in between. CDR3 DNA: TGCGCCAGCAGTCAATTCGAACCTAGACAGTCTAACTATGGCTACACCTTC. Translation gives CASSQFEPRQSNYGYTF.

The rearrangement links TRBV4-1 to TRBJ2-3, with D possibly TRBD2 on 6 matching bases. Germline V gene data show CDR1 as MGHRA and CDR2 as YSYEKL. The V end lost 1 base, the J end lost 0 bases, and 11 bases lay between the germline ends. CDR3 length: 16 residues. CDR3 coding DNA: TGCGCCAGCAGCCAAGGTGAGCGGGTAAGCACAGATACGCAGTATTTT. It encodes CASSQGERVSTDTQYF.

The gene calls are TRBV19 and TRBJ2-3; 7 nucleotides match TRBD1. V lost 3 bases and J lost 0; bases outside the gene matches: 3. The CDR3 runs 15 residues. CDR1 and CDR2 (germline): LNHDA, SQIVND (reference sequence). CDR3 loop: CASSIVDRSTDTQYF. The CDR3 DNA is TGTGCCAGTAGTATCGTGGACAGGAGCACAGATACGCAGTATTTT.

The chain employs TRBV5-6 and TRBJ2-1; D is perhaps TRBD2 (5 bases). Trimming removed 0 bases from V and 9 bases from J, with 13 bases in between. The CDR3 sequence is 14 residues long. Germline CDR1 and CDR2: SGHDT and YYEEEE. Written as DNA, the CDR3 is TGTGCCAGCAGCTTGGCGGGAACCCCTAGTGAGCAGTTCTTC. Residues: CASSLAGTPSEQFF.

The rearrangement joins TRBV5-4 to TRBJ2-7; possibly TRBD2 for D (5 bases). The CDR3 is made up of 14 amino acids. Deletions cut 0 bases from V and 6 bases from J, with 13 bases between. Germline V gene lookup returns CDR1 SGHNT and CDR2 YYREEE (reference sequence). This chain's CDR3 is CASSLELGRSEQYV. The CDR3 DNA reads TGTGCCAGCAGCTTGGAACTAGGGAGAAGCGAGCAGTACGTC.

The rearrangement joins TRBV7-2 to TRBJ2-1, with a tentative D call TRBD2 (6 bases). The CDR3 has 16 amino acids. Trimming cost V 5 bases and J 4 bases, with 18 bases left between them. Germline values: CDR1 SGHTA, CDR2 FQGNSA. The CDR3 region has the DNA TGTGCCAGCAGCCCCCGGCGGACCCGGGGGTACAATGAGCAGTTCTTC. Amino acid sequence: CASSPRRTRGYNEQFF.

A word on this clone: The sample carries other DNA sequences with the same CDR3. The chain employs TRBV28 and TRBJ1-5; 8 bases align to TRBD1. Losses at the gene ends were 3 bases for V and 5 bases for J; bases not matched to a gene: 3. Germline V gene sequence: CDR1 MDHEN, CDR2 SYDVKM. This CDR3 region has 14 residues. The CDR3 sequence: CASSLTGADQPQHF. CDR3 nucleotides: TGTGCCAGCAGTTTGACAGGGGCGGATCAGCCCCAGCATTTT.

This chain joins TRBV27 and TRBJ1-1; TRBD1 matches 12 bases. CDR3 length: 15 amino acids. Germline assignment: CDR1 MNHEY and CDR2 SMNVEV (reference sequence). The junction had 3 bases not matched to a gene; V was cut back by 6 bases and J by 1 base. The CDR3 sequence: CASSGDRGPNTEAFF. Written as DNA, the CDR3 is TGTGCCAGCAGCGGGGACAGGGGGCCGAACACTGAAGCTTTCTTT.

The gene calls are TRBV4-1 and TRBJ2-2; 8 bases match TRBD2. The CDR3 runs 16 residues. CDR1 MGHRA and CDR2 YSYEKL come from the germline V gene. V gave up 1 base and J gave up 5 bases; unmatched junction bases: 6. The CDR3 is CASSQGSKRETGELFF. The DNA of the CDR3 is TGCGCCAGCAGCCAAGGAAGTAAGCGGGAGACCGGGGAGCTGTTTTTT.

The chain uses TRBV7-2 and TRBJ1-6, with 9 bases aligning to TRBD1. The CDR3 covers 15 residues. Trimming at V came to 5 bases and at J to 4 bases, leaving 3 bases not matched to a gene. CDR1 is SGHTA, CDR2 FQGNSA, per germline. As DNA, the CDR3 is TGTGCCAGCAGCCTGGGGACAGGGTATAATTCACCCCTCCACTTT. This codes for CASSLGTGYNSPLHF.

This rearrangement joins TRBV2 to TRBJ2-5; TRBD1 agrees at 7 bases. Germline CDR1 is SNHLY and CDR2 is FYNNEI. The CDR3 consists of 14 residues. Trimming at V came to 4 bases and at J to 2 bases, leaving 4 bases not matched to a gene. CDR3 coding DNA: TGTGCCAGCAGTGGGGGGACAGTTCAAGAGACCCAGTACTTC. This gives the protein CASSGGTVQETQYF.

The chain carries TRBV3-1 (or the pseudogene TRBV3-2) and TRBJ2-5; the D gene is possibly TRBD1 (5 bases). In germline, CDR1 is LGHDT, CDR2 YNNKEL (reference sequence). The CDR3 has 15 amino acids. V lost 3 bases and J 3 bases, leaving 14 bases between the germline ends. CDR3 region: CASSHTSTGEETQYF. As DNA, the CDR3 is TGTGCCAGCAGCCATACAAGTACAGGAGAAGAGACCCAGTACTTC.

Here the CDR3 DNA reads TGTGCCAGCAGTTACTCCGTTAGCGGGAGCTACGAGCAGTACTTC. Translation gives CASSYSVSGSYEQYF. The genes are TRBV6-5 and TRBJ2-7, with 9 bases lining up with TRBD2. CDR1 and CDR2 (germline): MNHEY, SVGAGI. The length of the CDR3 is 15 residues. With 0 bases clipped from V and 3 bases from J, the junction kept 3 bases outside the gene matches.

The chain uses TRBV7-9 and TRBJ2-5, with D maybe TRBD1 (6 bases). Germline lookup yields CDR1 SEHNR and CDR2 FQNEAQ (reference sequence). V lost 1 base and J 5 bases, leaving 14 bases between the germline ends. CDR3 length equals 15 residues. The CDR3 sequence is CASSLGQGNVETQYF. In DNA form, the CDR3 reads TGTGCCAGCAGCTTAGGGCAGGGGAATGTGGAGACCCAGTACTTC.

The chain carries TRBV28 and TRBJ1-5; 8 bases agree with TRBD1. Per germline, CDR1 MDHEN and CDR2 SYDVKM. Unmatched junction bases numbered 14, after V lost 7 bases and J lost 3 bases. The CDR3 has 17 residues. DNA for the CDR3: TGTGCCAGCACCTACCCTCCAGGCAGGGGGCCCAATCAGCCCCAGCATTTT. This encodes CASTYPPGRGPNQPQHF.